This entry describes one T cell receptor (beta chain). The data stem from a study of a mutant IDH1 vaccine in newly diagnosed glioma. Time point noted: baseline, week 1 (first vaccination visit). Treatment defined: pre-vaccination baseline after standard-of-care therapy. Sequencing used immunoSEQ multiplex PCR; TCRdb keeps in-frame clones, though not all of them. The sample has around 100,000 clones; over 75% are singletons. The specimen was PBMCs, collected from a glioma patient treated with radiotherapy, temozolomide or both. This TCR was recovered from a man in his forties or fifties with glioma. Some clones in this sample may be carry-over from other donors' samples.

CDR3 sequence: CASSDDVALGGNTIYF. The CDR3 DNA follows: TGTGCCAGCAGTGACGATGTGGCCCTAGGGGGAAACACCATATATTTT. This chain uses TRBV7-9 with TRBJ1-3; D not resolved. Trimming pared 6 bases from V and 4 bases from J, leaving 19 bases between. Germline assignment: CDR1 SEHNR and CDR2 FQNEAQ (reference sequence). The CDR3 covers 16 residues.